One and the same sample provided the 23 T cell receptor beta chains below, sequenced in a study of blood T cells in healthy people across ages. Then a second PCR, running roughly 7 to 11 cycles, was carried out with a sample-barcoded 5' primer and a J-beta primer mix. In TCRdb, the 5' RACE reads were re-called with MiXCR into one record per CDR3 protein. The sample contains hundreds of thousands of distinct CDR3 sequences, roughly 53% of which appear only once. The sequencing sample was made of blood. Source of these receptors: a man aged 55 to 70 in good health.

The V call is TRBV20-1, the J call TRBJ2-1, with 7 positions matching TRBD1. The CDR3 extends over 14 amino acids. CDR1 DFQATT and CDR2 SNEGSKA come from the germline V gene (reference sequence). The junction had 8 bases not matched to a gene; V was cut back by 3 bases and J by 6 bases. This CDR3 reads CSASRDSYPNEQFF. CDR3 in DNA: TGCAGTGCTAGCCGGGACAGCTACCCCAATGAGCAGTTCTTC.

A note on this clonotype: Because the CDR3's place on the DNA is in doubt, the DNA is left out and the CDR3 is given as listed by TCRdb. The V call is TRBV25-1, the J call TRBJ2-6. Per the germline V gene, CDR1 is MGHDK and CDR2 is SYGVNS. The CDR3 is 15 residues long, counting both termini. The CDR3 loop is CASSTSVSGANVLTF.

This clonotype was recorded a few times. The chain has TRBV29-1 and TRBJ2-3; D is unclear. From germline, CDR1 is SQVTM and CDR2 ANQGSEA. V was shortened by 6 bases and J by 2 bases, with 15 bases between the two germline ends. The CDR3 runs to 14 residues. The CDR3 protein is CSVTAQGDTDTQYF. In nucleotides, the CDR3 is TGCAGCGTCACAGCCCAAGGAGACACAGATACGCAGTATTTT.

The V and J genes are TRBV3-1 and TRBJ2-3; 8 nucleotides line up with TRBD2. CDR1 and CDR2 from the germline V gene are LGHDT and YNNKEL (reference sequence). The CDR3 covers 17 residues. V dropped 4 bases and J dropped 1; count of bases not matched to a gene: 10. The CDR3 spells CASSRTGGVWGTDTQYF. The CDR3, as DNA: TGTGCCAGCAGCCGGACGGGGGGGGTGTGGGGCACAGATACGCAGTATTTT.

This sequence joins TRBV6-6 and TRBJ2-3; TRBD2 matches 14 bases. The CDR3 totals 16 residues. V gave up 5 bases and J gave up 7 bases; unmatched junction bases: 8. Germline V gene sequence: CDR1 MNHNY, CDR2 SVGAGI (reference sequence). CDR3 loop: CASSTHGTSGGNTQYF. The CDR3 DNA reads TGTGCCAGCAGTACCCACGGGACTAGCGGGGGTAATACGCAGTATTTT.

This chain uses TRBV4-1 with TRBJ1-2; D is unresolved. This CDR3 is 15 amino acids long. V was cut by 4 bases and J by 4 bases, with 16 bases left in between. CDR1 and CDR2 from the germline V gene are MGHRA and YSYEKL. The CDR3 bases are TGCGCCAGCAGCCCCGGGAGGGAAGTGGGCTATGGCTACACCTTC. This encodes CASSPGREVGYGYTF.

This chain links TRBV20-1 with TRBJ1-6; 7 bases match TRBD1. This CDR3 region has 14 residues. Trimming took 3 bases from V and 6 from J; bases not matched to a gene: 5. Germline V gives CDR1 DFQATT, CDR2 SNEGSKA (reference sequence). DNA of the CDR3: TGCAGTGCTAGCGCGGGACAGCTTAATTCACCCCTCCACTTT. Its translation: CSASAGQLNSPLHF.

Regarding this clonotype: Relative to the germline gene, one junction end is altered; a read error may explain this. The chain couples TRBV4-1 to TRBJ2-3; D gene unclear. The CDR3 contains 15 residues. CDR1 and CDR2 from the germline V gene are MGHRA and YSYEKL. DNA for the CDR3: TGCGCCAGCAGCCTTAGAGACCTAAGCACAGATACACAGTATTTT. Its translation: CASSLRDLSTDTQYF.

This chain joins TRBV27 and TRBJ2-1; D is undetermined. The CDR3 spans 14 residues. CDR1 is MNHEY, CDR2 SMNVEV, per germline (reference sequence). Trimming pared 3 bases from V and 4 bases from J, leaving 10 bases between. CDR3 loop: CASSFSAFYNEQFF. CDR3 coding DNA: TGTGCCAGCAGTTTTTCAGCCTTTTACAATGAGCAGTTCTTC.

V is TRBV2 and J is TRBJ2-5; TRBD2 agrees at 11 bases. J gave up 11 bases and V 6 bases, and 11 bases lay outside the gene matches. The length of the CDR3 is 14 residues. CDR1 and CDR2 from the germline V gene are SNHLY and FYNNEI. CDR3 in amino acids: CASRGTSGYNEQYF. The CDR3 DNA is TGTGCCAGCAGGGGGACTAGCGGCTACAATGAGCAGTACTTC.

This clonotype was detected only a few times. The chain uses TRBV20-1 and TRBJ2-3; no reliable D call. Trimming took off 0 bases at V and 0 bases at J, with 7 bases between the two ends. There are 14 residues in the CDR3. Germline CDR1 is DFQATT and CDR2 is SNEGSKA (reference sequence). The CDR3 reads CSARDPASTDTQYF. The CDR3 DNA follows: TGCAGTGCTAGAGATCCCGCGAGCACAGATACGCAGTATTTT.

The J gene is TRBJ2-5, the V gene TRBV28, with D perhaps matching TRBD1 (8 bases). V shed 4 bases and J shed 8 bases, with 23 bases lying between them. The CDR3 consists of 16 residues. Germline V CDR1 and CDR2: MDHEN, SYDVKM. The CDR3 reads CASSSPTSTGGDTQYF. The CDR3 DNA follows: TGTGCCAGCAGTTCCCCAACCAGTACAGGGGGGGATACCCAGTACTTC.

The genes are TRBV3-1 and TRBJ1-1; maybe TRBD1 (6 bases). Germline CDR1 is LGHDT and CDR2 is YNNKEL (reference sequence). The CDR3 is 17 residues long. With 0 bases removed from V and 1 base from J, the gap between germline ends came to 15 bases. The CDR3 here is CASSQDRGAKANTEAFF. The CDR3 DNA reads TGTGCCAGCAGCCAAGATAGGGGGGCTAAGGCGAACACTGAAGCTTTCTTT.

CDR3 bases: TGTGCCAGCAGTTTGCGCCTTCGCAGGGGCCTAAGCGAAAAACTGTTTTTT. Translation: CASSLRLRRGLSEKLFF. The genes are TRBV6-5 and TRBJ1-4; D perhaps matches TRBD1 (6 bases). In germline, CDR1 is MNHEY, CDR2 SVGAGI. This CDR3 has 17 residues. Trimming cost V 4 bases and J 8 bases, with 23 bases left between them.

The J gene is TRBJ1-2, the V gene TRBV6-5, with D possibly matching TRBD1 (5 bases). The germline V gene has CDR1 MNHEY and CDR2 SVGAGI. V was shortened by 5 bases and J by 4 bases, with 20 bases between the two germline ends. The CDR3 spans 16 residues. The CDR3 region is CASSPVTGTLSYGYTF. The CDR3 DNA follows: TGTGCCAGCAGTCCTGTAACCGGGACCCTTTCCTATGGCTACACCTTC.

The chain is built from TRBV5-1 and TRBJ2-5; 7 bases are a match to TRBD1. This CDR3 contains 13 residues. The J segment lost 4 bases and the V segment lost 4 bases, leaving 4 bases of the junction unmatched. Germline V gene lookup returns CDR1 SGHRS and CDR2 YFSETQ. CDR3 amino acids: CASSLQGLETQYF. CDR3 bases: TGCGCCAGCAGCCTACAGGGGCTAGAGACCCAGTACTTC.

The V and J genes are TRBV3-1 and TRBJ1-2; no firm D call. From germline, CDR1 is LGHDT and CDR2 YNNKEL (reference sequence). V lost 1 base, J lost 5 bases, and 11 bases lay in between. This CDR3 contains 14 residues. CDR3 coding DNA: TGTGCCAGCAGCCAAGGAGGCAGGAGGTATGGCTACACCTTC. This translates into CASSQGGRRYGYTF.

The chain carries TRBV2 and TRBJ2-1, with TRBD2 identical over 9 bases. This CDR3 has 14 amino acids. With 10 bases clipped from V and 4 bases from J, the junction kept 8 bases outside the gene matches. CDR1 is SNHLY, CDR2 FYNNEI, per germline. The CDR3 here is CATAGGTEYNEQFF. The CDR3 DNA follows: TGTGCCACCGCGGGGGGGACAGAGTACAATGAGCAGTTCTTC.

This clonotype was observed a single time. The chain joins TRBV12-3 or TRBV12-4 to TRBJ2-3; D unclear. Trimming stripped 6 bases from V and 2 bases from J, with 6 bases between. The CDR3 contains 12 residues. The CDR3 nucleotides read TGTGCCAGCAGACCTCTCACAGATACGCAGTATTTT. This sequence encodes CASRPLTDTQYF.

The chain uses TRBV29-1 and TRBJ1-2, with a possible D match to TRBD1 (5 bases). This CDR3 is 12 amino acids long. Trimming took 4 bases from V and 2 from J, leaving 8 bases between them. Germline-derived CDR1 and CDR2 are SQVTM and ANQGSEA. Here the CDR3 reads CSVGEGNYGYTF. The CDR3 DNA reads TGCAGCGTTGGGGAGGGGAACTATGGCTACACCTTC.

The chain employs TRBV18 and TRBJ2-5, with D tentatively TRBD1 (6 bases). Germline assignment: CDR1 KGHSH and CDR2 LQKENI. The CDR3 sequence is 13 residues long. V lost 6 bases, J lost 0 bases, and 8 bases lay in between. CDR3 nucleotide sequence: TGTGCCAGCTCTACAGGGTACCAAGAGACCCAGTACTTC. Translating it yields CASSTGYQETQYF.

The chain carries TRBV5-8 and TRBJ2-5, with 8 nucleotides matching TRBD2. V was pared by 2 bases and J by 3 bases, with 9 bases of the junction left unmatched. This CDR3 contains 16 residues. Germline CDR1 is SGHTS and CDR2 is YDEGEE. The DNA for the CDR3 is TGTGCCAGCAGCTTTCTGCGGGGGGTTGCCGAAGAGACCCAGTACTTC. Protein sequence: CASSFLRGVAEETQYF.

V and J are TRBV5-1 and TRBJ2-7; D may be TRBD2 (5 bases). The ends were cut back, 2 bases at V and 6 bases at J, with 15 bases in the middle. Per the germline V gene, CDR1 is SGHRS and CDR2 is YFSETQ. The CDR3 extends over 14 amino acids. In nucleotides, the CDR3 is TGCGCCAGCAGCTTTTCCGAGGGAACGGGCGAGCAGTACTTC. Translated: CASSFSEGTGEQYF.